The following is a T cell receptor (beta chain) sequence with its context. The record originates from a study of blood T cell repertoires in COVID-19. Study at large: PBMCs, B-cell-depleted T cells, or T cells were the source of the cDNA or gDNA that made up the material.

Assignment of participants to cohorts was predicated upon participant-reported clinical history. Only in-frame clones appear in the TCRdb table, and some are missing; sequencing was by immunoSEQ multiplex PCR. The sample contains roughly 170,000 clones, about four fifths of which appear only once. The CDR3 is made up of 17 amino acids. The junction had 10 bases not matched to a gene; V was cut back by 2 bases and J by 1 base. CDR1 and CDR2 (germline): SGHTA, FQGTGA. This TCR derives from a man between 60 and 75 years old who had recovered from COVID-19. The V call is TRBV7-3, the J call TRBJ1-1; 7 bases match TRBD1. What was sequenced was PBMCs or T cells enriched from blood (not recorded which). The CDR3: CASSLGAPGQRNTEAFF. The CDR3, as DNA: TGTGCCAGCAGCTTAGGCGCTCCGGGACAGAGGAACACTGAAGCTTTCTTT. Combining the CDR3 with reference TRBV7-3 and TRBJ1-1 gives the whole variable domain GAGVSQTPSNKVTEKGKYVELRCDPISGHTALYWYRQSLGQGPEFLIYFQGTGAADDSGLPNDRFFAVRPEGSVSTLKIQRTERGDSAVYLCASSLGAPGQRNTEAFFGQGTRLTVV.